This TCR beta chain was found in a study of blood T cell repertoires in COVID-19. Each recovered donor of Cohort 3 presented with two negative PCRs, clearance, or symptom resolution. Method: immunoSEQ multiplex PCR; TCRdb's copy keeps in-frame clones and lacks some. Among about 250,000 clones, 88% were seen once, and the ten largest hold under 3.5%. There are 14 residues in the CDR3. V was clipped by 3 bases and J by 2 bases, with 7 bases between them. Germline loops: CDR1 PRHDT, CDR2 FYEKMQ (reference sequence). Sequenced: PBMCs or T cells enriched from blood (not recorded which). The chain links TRBV13 to TRBJ2-2; D is uncertain. The sequence was obtained from a woman in her 50s who had recovered from COVID-19. Written as DNA, the CDR3 is TGTGCCAGCAGCTTGAGTTACAACACCGGGGAGCTGTTTTTT. Protein sequence: CASSLSYNTGELFF.